This paragraph covers one TCR beta chain sequence. The antigen is unknown. These data originate in a study of CD4+ T cells in melanoma. Study-wide points: A reported correlation linked neoantigen-specific CD4+ T cells to CD8+, macrophage and B cell function. Diverse differentiation states were reported for melanoma neoantigen-specific CD4+ T cells.

This table comes from immunoSEQ multiplex PCR, and its TCRdb copy is limited to in-frame clones, with some not included. The sample includes about 140,000 clones, 92% seen only once; the top ten take 1.5%. The CDR3 is 16 residues long. The germline V gene encodes CDR1 SNHLY and CDR2 FYNNEI. V lost 0 bases and J lost 2; bases outside the gene matches: 6. The source is a human donor with melanoma. This rearrangement joins TRBV2 to TRBJ1-2, with TRBD1 identical over 7 bases. The CDR3: CASSEALTGVNYGYTF. DNA of the CDR3: TGTGCCAGCAGTGAAGCGCTTACAGGGGTAAACTATGGCTACACCTTC.